This T cell receptor beta chain was documented in a study of blood T cell repertoires in COVID-19. For the study at large: There were acute and convalescent COVID-19 samples, and they came from the United States, Italy and Spain.

Assay: immunoSEQ multiplex PCR; the TCRdb copy retains only in-frame clones and omits some. This sample has some 200,000 clones, with approximately 84% found just once. The germline V gene encodes CDR1 LNHDA and CDR2 SQIVND (reference sequence). The CDR3 contains 12 residues. Trimming cost V 7 bases and J 10 bases, with 14 bases left between them. Clinical history reported by participants formed the basis on which cohorts were assigned. Two consecutive negative NP/OP PCR tests, clearance, or resolved symptoms defined Cohort 3 recovery. The sequencing sample was made of PBMCs or T cells enriched from blood (not recorded which). The chain joins TRBV19 to TRBJ2-1, with no clear D. The TCR originated in a man aged 35 to 55 who had recovered from COVID-19. The CDR3: CASKQTGLEQFF. The DNA for the CDR3 is TGTGCCAGTAAGCAAACGGGTTTGGAGCAGTTCTTC.